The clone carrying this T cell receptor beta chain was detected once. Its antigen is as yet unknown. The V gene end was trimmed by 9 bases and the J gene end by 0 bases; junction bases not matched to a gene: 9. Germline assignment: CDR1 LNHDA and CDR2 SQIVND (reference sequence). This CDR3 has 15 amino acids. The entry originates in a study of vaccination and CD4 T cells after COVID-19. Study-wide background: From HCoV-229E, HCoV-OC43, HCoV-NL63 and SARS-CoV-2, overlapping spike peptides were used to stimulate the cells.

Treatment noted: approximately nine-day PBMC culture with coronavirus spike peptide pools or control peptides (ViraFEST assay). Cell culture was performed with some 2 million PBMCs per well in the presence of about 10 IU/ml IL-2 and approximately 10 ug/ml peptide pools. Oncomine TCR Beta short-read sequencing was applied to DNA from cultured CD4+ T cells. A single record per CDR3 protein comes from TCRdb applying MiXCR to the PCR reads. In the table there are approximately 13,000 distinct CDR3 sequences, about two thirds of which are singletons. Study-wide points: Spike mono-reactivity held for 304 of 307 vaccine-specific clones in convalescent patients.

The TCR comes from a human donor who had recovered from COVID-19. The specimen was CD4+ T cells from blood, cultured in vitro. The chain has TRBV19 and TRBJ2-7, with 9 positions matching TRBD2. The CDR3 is CASRLSGSFSYEQYF. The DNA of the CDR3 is TGTGCCAGCAGGCTTAGCGGGAGTTTCTCCTACGAGCAGTACTTC.